This TCR beta chain was retrieved from a study of PD-L1 blockade in urothelial cancer. Study-wide background: Median T cell yield from blood was 110,000 to 150,000.

Time point indicated: pretreatment peripheral blood. Germline assignment: CDR1 SNHLY and CDR2 FYNNEI. V trimming: 6 bases; J trimming: 4 bases; junction bases outside the gene matches: 23. This CDR3 contains 21 residues. Each PCR had synthetic TCR analog templates added to it as a spike-in. Libraries were prepared by immunoSEQ multiplex PCR; TCRdb keeps only in-frame clonotypes and omits some of them. The sample carries around 50,000 clones, approximately 84% recorded once. This material consisted of PBMCs, taken around atezolizumab (anti-PD-L1) treatment. This TCR derives from a man aged 45-60 years with urothelial cancer. V is TRBV2 and J is TRBJ2-5; 13 positions match TRBD2. CDR3 amino acids: CASRADRGRLAGGGLRETQYF. In DNA form, the CDR3 reads TGTGCCAGCAGGGCAGACAGGGGGCGACTAGCGGGAGGAGGCCTCCGAGAGACCCAGTACTTC.